The present TCR beta chain was sequenced within a study of monozygotic twins with cystic fibrosis. About this clone itself: Its antigen is as yet unknown.

CDR1 and CDR2 from the germline V gene are DFQATT and SNEGSKA (reference sequence). CDR3 size: 10 residues. Assay used: immunoSEQ multiplex PCR; TCRdb lists only in-frame clones, some missing. The data contain about 15,000 clones, about 98% of them seen just once; the ten biggest clones take up approximately 0.4%. The study, taken as a whole, reports: Co-twins had the most similar V usage for 13 of 16 pairs, J for 8.

This sequence was found in a girl aged 2 to 10 with cystic fibrosis. The source material was blood. This chain links TRBV20-1 with TRBJ1-2; 7 nucleotides agree with TRBD1. The CDR3 nucleotides are TGCAGGCCTGACAGGGAGGGCTACACCTTC. Translating it yields CRPDREGYTF.